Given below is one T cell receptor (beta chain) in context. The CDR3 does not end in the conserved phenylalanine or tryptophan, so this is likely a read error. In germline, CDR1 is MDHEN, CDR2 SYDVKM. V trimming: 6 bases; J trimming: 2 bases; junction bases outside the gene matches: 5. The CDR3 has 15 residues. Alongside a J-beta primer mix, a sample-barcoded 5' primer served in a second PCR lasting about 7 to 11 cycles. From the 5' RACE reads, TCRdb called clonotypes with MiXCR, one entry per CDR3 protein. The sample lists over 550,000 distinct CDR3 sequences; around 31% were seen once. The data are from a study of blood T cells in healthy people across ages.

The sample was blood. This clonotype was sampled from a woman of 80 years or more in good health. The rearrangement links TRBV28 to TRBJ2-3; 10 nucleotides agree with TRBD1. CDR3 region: CASRAGTGDTDTQYV. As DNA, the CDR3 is TGTGCCAGCAGGGCCGGGACAGGGGACACAGATACGCAGTATGTT.